This T cell receptor (beta chain) came from a study of T cells after yellow fever vaccination. Study-level results: Abundant bulk-derived clonotypes could contaminate FACS-sorted repertoires. Post-booster reappearance was seen for most primary-vaccination clones (about 95% CD4, around 90% CD8).

V was pared by 0 bases and J by 0 bases, with 8 bases between. Per germline, CDR1 SGHRS and CDR2 YFSETQ. This CDR3 comprises 15 residues. This clonotype was picked up many times. Its antigen is unknown. As TCR cDNA was made by 5'RACE template switching, a universal primer site and UMIs were added. Each CDR3 protein is one row after TCRdb ran MiXCR on the 5' RACE reads. The top ten hold approximately 3% of the sample, which has 300,000 to 400,000 distinct CDR3 sequences, around 10% seen once. Source: CD4+ T cells sorted from PBMCs, taken 45 days after the yellow fever booster vaccination. The chain has TRBV5-1 and TRBJ2-3; no definite D call. The clonotype originates from a man between 18 and 29 years old who received the YFV17D yellow fever vaccine. CDR3: CASSLAVGSTDTQYF. In DNA form, the CDR3 reads TGCGCCAGCAGCTTGGCCGTCGGGAGCACAGATACGCAGTATTTT.